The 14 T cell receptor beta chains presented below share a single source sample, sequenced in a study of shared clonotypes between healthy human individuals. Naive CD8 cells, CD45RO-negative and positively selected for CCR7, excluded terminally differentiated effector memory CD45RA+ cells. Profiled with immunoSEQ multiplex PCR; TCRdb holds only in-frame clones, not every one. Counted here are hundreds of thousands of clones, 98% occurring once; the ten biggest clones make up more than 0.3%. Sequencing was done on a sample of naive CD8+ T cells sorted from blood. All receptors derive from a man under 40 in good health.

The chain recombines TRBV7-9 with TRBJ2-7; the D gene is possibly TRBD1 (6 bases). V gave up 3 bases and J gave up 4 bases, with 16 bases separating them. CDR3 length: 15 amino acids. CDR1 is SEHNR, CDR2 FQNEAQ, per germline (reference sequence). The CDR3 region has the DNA TGTGCCAGCAGCTTTAGCGACAGGTCACGATACGAGCAGTACTTC. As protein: CASSFSDRSRYEQYF. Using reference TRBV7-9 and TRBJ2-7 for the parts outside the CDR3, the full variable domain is DTGVSQNPRHKITKRGQNVTFRCDPISEHNRLYWYRQTLGQGPEFLTYFQNEAQLEKSRLLSDRFSAERPKGSFSTLEIQRTEQGDSAMYLCASSFSDRSRYEQYFGPGTRLTVT.

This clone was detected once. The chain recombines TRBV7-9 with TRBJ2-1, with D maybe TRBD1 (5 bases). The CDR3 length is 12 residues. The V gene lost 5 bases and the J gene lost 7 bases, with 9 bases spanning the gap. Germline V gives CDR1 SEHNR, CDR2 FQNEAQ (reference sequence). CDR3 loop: CASSRGANEQFF. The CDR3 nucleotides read TGTGCCAGCAGCCGTGGGGCTAATGAGCAGTTCTTC.

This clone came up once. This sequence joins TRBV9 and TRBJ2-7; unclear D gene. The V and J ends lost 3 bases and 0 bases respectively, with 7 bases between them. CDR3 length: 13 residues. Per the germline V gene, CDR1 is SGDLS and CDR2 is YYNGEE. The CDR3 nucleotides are TGTGCCAGCAGCGAGACACCCTCCTACGAGCAGTACTTC. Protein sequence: CASSETPSYEQYF. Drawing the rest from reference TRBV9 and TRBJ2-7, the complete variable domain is DSGVTQTPKHLITATGQRVTLRCSPRSGDLSVYWYQQSLDQGLQFLIQYYNGEERAKGNILERFSAQQFPDLHSELNLSSLELGDSALYFCASSETPSYEQYFGPGTRLTVT.

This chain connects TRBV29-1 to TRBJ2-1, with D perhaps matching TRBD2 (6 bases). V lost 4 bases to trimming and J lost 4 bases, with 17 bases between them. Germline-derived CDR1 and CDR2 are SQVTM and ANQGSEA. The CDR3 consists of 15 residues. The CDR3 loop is CSVVWPGARYNEQFF. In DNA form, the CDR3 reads TGCAGCGTTGTTTGGCCGGGAGCTAGGTACAATGAGCAGTTCTTC.

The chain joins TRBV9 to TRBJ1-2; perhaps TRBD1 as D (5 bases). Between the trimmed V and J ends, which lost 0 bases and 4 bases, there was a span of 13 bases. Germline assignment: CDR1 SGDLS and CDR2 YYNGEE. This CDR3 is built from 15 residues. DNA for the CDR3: TGTGCCAGCAGCGTAGTCGAGTCCGGGACCTATGGCTACACCTTC. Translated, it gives CASSVVESGTYGYTF.

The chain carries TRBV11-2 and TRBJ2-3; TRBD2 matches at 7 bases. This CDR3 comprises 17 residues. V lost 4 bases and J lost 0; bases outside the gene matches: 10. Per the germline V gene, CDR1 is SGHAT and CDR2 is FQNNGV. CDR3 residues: CASSSGILAVSTDTQYF. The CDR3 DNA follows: TGTGCCAGCAGCTCAGGGATTCTAGCGGTGAGCACAGATACGCAGTATTTT.

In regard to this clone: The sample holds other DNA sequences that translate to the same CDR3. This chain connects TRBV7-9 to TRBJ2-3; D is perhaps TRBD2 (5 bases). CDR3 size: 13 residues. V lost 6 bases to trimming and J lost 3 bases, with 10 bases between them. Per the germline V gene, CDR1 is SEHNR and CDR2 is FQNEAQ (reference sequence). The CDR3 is CASSPTSTDTQYF. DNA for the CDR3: TGTGCCAGCAGTCCTACTAGTACAGATACGCAGTATTTT.

The CDR3, as DNA: TGCGCCAGCAGCCAAGTAGGAGATGGGCAGTCTGAGCAGTTCTTC. As protein: CASSQVGDGQSEQFF. The V and J genes are TRBV4-1 and TRBJ2-1; D remains unclear. V was cut by 1 base and J by 9 bases, with 16 bases left in between. Germline loops: CDR1 MGHRA, CDR2 YSYEKL. The CDR3 has 15 amino acids.

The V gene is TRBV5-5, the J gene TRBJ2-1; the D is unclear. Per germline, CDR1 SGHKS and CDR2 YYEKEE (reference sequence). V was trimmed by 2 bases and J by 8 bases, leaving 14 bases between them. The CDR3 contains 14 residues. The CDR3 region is CASSLVSLDYEQFF. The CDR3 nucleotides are TGTGCCAGCAGCTTAGTGTCCCTAGACTATGAGCAGTTCTTC.

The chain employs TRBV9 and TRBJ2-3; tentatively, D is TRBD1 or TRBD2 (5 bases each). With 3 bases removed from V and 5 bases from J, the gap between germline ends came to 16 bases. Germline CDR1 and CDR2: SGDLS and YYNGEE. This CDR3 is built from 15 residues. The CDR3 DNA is TGTGCCAGCAGCGCCGTAGGGGCGAGGGGAGATACGCAGTATTTT. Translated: CASSAVGARGDTQYF.

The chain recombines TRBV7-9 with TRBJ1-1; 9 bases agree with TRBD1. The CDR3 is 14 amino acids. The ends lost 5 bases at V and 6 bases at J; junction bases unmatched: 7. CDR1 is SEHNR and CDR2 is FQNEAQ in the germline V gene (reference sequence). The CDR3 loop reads CASSQTGGGPEAFF. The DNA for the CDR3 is TGTGCCAGCAGCCAAACAGGGGGCGGTCCTGAAGCTTTCTTT.

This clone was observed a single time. The CDR3, as DNA: TGTGCCAGCAGCAAGATGAACACTGAAGCTTTCTTT. Its translation: CASSKMNTEAFF. This chain joins TRBV7-9 and TRBJ1-1; D is ambiguous. V was trimmed by 5 bases and J by 0 bases, leaving 4 bases between them. The CDR3 length is 12 residues. Per germline, CDR1 SEHNR and CDR2 FQNEAQ (reference sequence).

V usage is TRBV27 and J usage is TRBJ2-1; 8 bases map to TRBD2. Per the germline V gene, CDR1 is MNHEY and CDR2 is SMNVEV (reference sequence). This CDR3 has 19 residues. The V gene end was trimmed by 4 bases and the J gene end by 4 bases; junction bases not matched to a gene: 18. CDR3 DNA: TGTGCCAGCAGTTCCCAGTTCAACCCAGCGGGAGCAGATTACAATGAGCAGTTCTTC. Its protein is CASSSQFNPAGADYNEQFF.

The CDR3 bases are TGCGCCAGCAGCCAAGATCTAGTGACAGACGGAGCTTTCTTT. This encodes CASSQDLVTDGAFF. The chain recombines TRBV4-1 with TRBJ1-1; possible D gene TRBD1, 5 bases. The V gene's germline CDR1 is MGHRA and CDR2 YSYEKL. V lost 0 bases to trimming and J lost 10 bases, with 15 bases between them. This CDR3 contains 14 residues.